This T cell receptor (beta chain) was observed in a study of blood T cells in healthy people across ages. General study results and limits: There were more naive CD4+ cells and higher diversity in long-lived donors than in aged donors.

Those donating, healthy Caucasian individuals from Russia, were aged 6 to 90. In each sample, at least 6.5 million PBMCs were isolated. This clonotype has ten or more counts. The antigen is undetermined. Using a J-beta primer mix together with a sample-barcoded 5' primer, a second PCR was run for about 6 to 12 cycles. Template switching added a 12-random-nucleotide identifier to every cDNA molecule. MiXCR, run by TCRdb on the 5' RACE reads, gives a single entry per CDR3 protein. The table lists 700,000 or so distinct CDR3 sequences, about 20% of them singletons. The CDR3 covers 15 residues. The ends were cut back, 0 bases at V and 4 bases at J, with 14 bases in the middle. CDR1 is SGHRS and CDR2 is YFSETQ in the germline V gene.

V usage is TRBV5-1 and J usage is TRBJ2-7; D possibly corresponds to TRBD2 (6 bases). The sample taken for sequencing was blood. This clonotype was obtained from a man aged 70-80 years in good health. The CDR3 coding sequence is TGCGCCAGCAGCTTGGCCGGGAGACAAAGTTACGAGCAGTACTTC. This encodes CASSLAGRQSYEQYF.